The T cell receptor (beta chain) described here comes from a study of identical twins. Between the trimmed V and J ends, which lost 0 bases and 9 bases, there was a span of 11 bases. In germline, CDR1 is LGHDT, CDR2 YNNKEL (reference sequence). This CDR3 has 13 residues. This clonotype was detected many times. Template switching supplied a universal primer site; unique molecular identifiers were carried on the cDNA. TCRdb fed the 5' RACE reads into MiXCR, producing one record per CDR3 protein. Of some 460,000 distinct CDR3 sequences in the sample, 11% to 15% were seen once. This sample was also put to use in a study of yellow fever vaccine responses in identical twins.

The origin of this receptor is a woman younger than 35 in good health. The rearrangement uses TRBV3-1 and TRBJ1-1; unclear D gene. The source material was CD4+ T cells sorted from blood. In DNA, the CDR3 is TGTGCCAGCAGCCAAGATTATGGCAGCAAAGCTTTCTTT. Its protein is CASSQDYGSKAFF.